The 29 T cell receptor beta chains below all came from one sample that was sequenced in a study of T cells after yellow fever vaccination. TCRdb passed the 5' RACE reads through MiXCR, listing each CDR3 protein once. The table records some 130,000 distinct CDR3 sequences, 5% to 8% of them present only once. This sample comprised CD4+ T cells sorted from PBMCs, obtained 10 days after the yellow fever booster vaccination. These receptors were collected from a man aged 25 to 40 who received the YFV17D yellow fever vaccine.

This clonotype was seen ten or more times. The chain combines TRBV25-1 with TRBJ2-7; possibly TRBD1 for D (5 bases). From germline, CDR1 is MGHDK and CDR2 SYGVNS. The CDR3 is made up of 18 amino acids. V was pared by 2 bases and J by 3 bases, with 23 bases between. The CDR3 reads CASSEPSQGRIKNYEQYF. The CDR3 DNA reads TGTGCCAGCAGTGAACCCTCCCAGGGTAGGATTAAGAACTACGAGCAGTACTTC.

This clonotype has a count of ten or more. The chain couples TRBV4-3 to TRBJ2-1, with 9 positions matching TRBD2. Germline V gives CDR1 LGHNA, CDR2 YSLEER. With V trimmed by 1 base and J by 12 bases, 10 bases remained unmatched. The CDR3 loop spans 15 amino acids. CDR3 nucleotides: TGCGCCAGCAGCCAAGGACTAGCGGCCTTGGTTCCGCAGTTCTTC. Translated, it gives CASSQGLAALVPQFF.

At least ten counts were recorded for this clonotype. V and J are TRBV18 and TRBJ2-5, with TRBD2 matching over 11 bases. The trim removed 4 bases at V and 1 base at J, leaving 5 bases unmatched. CDR3 length: 16 amino acids. CDR1 and CDR2 (germline): KGHSH, LQKENI. The CDR3 here is CASSRRLAGTQETQYF. DNA for the CDR3: TGTGCCAGCTCACGGCGACTAGCGGGAACCCAAGAGACCCAGTACTTC.

This clonotype was recorded many times. This sequence joins TRBV29-1 and TRBJ2-3; TRBD2 agrees at 11 bases. The CDR3 runs 14 residues. Losses at the gene ends were 7 bases for V and 4 bases for J; bases not matched to a gene: 7. The V gene's germline CDR1 is SQVTM and CDR2 ANQGSEA. In DNA, the CDR3 is TGCAGCGCTGGTTCACTAGCGGGAGCAGATACGCAGTATTTT. This encodes CSAGSLAGADTQYF.

This clonotype was found many times. The chain combines TRBV24-1 with TRBJ2-5; D is unresolved. Germline CDR1 is KGHDR and CDR2 is SFDVKD. The CDR3 totals 14 residues. The V gene lost 7 bases and the J gene lost 2 bases, with 13 bases spanning the gap. The CDR3 sequence is CATSGRLSQETQYF. The DNA of the CDR3 is TGTGCCACCAGCGGACGGCTGTCTCAAGAGACCCAGTACTTC.

This clonotype was seen a handful of times. The gene calls are TRBV2 and TRBJ1-6; 11 positions match TRBD1. V was clipped by 7 bases and J by 10 bases; unmatched bases: 9. Germline V lookup: CDR1 SNHLY, CDR2 FYNNEI. This CDR3 contains 15 residues. The CDR3: CASNIGTGGLSPLHF. CDR3 coding DNA: TGTGCCAGCAATATCGGGACAGGGGGGCTATCACCCCTCCACTTT.

In this sample, this clonotype turned up many times. V is TRBV29-1 and J is TRBJ1-2; weak D call: TRBD1 (5 bases). Trimming stripped 6 bases from V and 6 bases from J, with 11 bases between. Germline V CDR1 and CDR2: SQVTM, ANQGSEA. This CDR3 is built from 11 residues. CDR3 sequence (DNA): TGCAGCGTCTACAGGAGGGATGGCTACACCTTC. This translates into CSVYRRDGYTF.

This clonotype was counted at least ten times. This chain connects TRBV5-1 to TRBJ2-5, with 11 bases matching TRBD1. Trimming removed 3 bases from V and 5 bases from J; junction bases left unmatched: 6. The CDR3 runs 15 residues. Germline CDR1 is SGHRS and CDR2 is YFSETQ. The CDR3 DNA is TGCGCCAGCAGCTGGACAGGGGGCGGTTCGGAGACCCAGTACTTC. Residues: CASSWTGGGSETQYF.

The table lists this clonotype with a few counts. The CDR3 DNA is TGCGCCAGCAGCTTGGAAAGCGAAACCTACAATGAGCAGTTCTTC. Translated: CASSLESETYNEQFF. V and J are TRBV5-1 and TRBJ2-1; D unresolved. Per the germline V gene, CDR1 is SGHRS and CDR2 is YFSETQ. Trimming took off 0 bases at V and 2 bases at J, with 9 bases between the two ends. This CDR3 comprises 15 residues.

The chain links TRBV5-8 to TRBJ2-1; TRBD2 matches 9 bases. J lost 1 base, V lost 0 bases, and 5 bases had no gene match. This CDR3 is built from 17 residues. CDR1 is SGHTS and CDR2 is YDEGEE in the germline V gene. In DNA, the CDR3 is TGTGCCAGCAGCTTGGAGATTAGCGGGGGATCCTACAATGAGCAGTTCTTC. Protein product: CASSLEISGGSYNEQFF.

This clonotype was found many times. This chain's CDR3 is CASSPNYYEQYF. The CDR3 nucleotides are TGCGCCAGCAGCCCTAATTATTACGAGCAGTACTTC. This chain links TRBV5-1 with TRBJ2-7; no clear D. CDR3 size: 12 residues. V was trimmed by 4 bases and J by 4 bases, leaving 9 bases between them. CDR1 is SGHRS and CDR2 is YFSETQ in the germline V gene. Based on the CDR3 plus reference TRBV5-1 and TRBJ2-7, the full variable domain is KAGVTQTPRYLIKTRGQQVTLSCSPISGHRSVSWYQQTPGQGLQFLFEYFSETQRNKGNFPGRFSGRQFSNSRSEMNVSTLELGDSALYLCASSPNYYEQYFGPGTRLTVT.

This clonotype was observed at least ten times. The chain couples TRBV20-1 to TRBJ1-6, with 7 bases identical to TRBD1. The germline V gene has CDR1 DFQATT and CDR2 SNEGSKA (reference sequence). V lost 0 bases and J lost 7; bases outside the gene matches: 9. The CDR3 consists of 16 residues. The CDR3 spells CSARDGQAVVNSPLHF. Here the CDR3 DNA reads TGCAGTGCTAGAGACGGACAGGCAGTTGTGAATTCACCCCTCCACTTT.

The sample holds a few counts of this clonotype. V and J are TRBV7-9 and TRBJ2-7, with 7 bases lining up with TRBD2. The ends lost 6 bases at V and 2 bases at J; junction bases unmatched: 4. CDR1 and CDR2 (germline): SEHNR, FQNEAQ (reference sequence). The CDR3 extends over 13 amino acids. Here the CDR3 DNA reads TGTGCCAGCAGTGTAGGGAGGGCCTACGAGCAGTACTTC. Translation: CASSVGRAYEQYF. The full variable domain, rest sourced from reference TRBV7-9 and TRBJ2-7, is DTGVSQNPRHKITKRGQNVTFRCDPISEHNRLYWYRQTLGQGPEFLTYFQNEAQLEKSRLLSDRFSAERPKGSFSTLEIQRTEQGDSAMYLCASSVGRAYEQYFGPGTRLTVT.

For this clonotype: This could be a read error, since a much larger clone is one nucleotide away. This chain uses TRBV29-1 with TRBJ2-5; D is tentatively TRBD1 or TRBD2 (5 bases each). The CDR3 sequence is 12 residues long. Germline CDR1 SQVTM, CDR2 ANQGSEA. Deletions cut 4 bases from V and 5 bases from J, with 11 bases between. CDR3 sequence reads: CSVGGTSETQYF. CDR3 nucleotide sequence: TGCAGCGTTGGAGGGACCAGTGAGACCCAGTACTTC.

The chain carries TRBV14 and TRBJ2-7; the D gene is possibly TRBD2 (6 bases). Germline V gives CDR1 SGHDN, CDR2 FVKESK. V gave up 5 bases and J gave up 5 bases, with 13 bases separating them. CDR3 size: 13 residues. The DNA for the CDR3 is TGTGCCAGCAGCTTGAGACGGGGGAACGAGCAGTACTTC. It encodes CASSLRRGNEQYF.

This clonotype was counted many times. The V and J genes are TRBV7-2 and TRBJ2-7; D perhaps matches TRBD2 (6 bases). Trimming cost V 5 bases and J 7 bases, with 21 bases left between them. Germline values: CDR1 SGHTA, CDR2 FQGNSA. CDR3 size: 15 residues. CDR3 sequence (DNA): TGTGCCAGCAGCCTTCCTAGCGACTATCCTAAAGAGCAGTACTTC. Its protein is CASSLPSDYPKEQYF.

This clonotype was seen more than once but under ten times. This chain links TRBV7-2 with TRBJ2-2; D perhaps matches TRBD1 (6 bases). This CDR3 is 16 amino acids long. The V end was cut by 2 bases, the J end by 2 bases, with 12 bases between. Germline V gene lookup returns CDR1 SGHTA and CDR2 FQGNSA. CDR3 sequence reads: CASSLLGTSNTGELFF. CDR3 nucleotide sequence: TGTGCCAGCAGCTTATTGGGGACATCAAACACCGGGGAGCTGTTTTTT.

This clonotype has at least ten counts. The genes are TRBV7-6 and TRBJ1-2; no clear D. From germline, CDR1 is SGHVS and CDR2 FNYEAQ. This CDR3 comprises 12 residues. V gave up 1 base and J gave up 4 bases, with 4 bases separating them. CDR3 sequence: CASSLDGYGYTF. CDR3 in DNA: TGTGCCAGCAGCTTAGATGGCTATGGCTACACCTTC.

This clonotype was seen at least ten times. The chain carries TRBV28 and TRBJ2-7; unclear D gene. Per the germline V gene, CDR1 is MDHEN and CDR2 is SYDVKM. The V end lost 4 bases, the J end lost 0 bases, and 7 bases lay between the germline ends. The CDR3 spans 13 residues. As DNA, the CDR3 is TGTGCCAGCAGTTCCCTAAACTCCTACGAGCAGTACTTC. This encodes CASSSLNSYEQYF.

This clonotype was recorded many times. The rearrangement links TRBV5-6 to TRBJ2-7, with 9 bases lining up with TRBD1. V dropped 4 bases and J dropped 1; count of bases not matched to a gene: 6. Germline V gene sequence: CDR1 SGHDT, CDR2 YYEEEE. The CDR3 contains 15 residues. In nucleotides, the CDR3 is TGTGCCAGCAGCGCCCGGACAGGGGTTTCCTACGAGCAGTACTTC. Protein: CASSARTGVSYEQYF.

This clonotype was counted at least ten times. The chain is built from TRBV6-5 and TRBJ2-1; D gene uncertain. The germline V gene encodes CDR1 MNHEY and CDR2 SVGAGI. This CDR3 spans 15 amino acids. V dropped 4 bases and J dropped 0 bases, with 10 bases sitting between them. CDR3 nucleotides: TGTGCCAGCAGTTTCGGGCAGAGCTCCTACAATGAGCAGTTCTTC. This translates into CASSFGQSSYNEQFF.

This clonotype was seen at least ten times. The J gene is TRBJ2-3, the V gene TRBV20-1; 11 bases fit TRBD2. This CDR3 has 16 residues. Losses at the gene ends were 4 bases for V and 0 bases for J; bases not matched to a gene: 6. Germline CDR1 DFQATT, CDR2 SNEGSKA (reference sequence). CDR3 sequence: CSANLRLAGSTDTQYF. In DNA form, the CDR3 reads TGCAGTGCTAACCTCCGACTAGCGGGAAGCACAGATACGCAGTATTTT.

In this sample, this clonotype turned up many times. The gene calls are TRBV20-1 and TRBJ2-7; TRBD1 is a possible D gene (5 bases). The CDR3 runs 13 residues. Trimming took off 3 bases at V and 3 bases at J, with 12 bases between the two ends. Germline lookup yields CDR1 DFQATT and CDR2 SNEGSKA (reference sequence). CDR3 nucleotide sequence: TGCAGTGCTAGCGTGCTACAGGACTACGAGCAGTACTTC. Its translation is CSASVLQDYEQYF.

This clonotype was picked up a small number of times. The CDR3 region is CASSMGLTSNEQFF. The CDR3 DNA is TGTGCCAGTAGTATGGGTCTGACTTCGAATGAGCAGTTCTTC. The V and J genes are TRBV19 and TRBJ2-1; D is unclear. V was clipped by 3 bases and J by 7 bases, with 13 bases between them. This CDR3 region has 14 residues. CDR1 is LNHDA, CDR2 SQIVND, per germline (reference sequence).

This clonotype was counted at least ten times. This rearrangement joins TRBV20-1 to TRBJ1-1; tentatively, D is TRBD1 (5 bases). The CDR3 contains 14 residues. Per the germline V gene, CDR1 is DFQATT and CDR2 is SNEGSKA (reference sequence). V lost 1 base and J 0 bases, leaving 9 bases between the germline ends. The CDR3 DNA follows: TGCAGTGCTAGAGTGCTAGGGGTGAACACTGAAGCTTTCTTT. Encoded protein: CSARVLGVNTEAFF.

This clonotype was recorded once. This may come from a read error, since a much larger clone is one base off. V usage is TRBV12-3 or TRBV12-4 and J usage is TRBJ2-1; maybe TRBD1 (5 bases). V gave up 2 bases and J gave up 4 bases, with 9 bases separating them. The CDR3 has 14 amino acids. CDR3 sequence (DNA): TGTGCCAGCAGTTTACACCAGGGATACAATGAGCAGTTCTTC. Amino acid sequence: CASSLHQGYNEQFF.

This clonotype has more than one count but fewer than ten. The chain has TRBV12-3 or TRBV12-4 and TRBJ2-7; D gene unclear. Deletions cut 6 bases from V and 0 bases from J, with 12 bases between. The length of the CDR3 is 14 residues. In DNA form, the CDR3 reads TGTGCCAGCAGCCCTAGGTGGGGCTCCTACGAGCAGTACTTC. Amino acids: CASSPRWGSYEQYF.

This clonotype was detected only a few times. The V gene is TRBV20-1, the J gene TRBJ1-5; D perhaps matches TRBD1 (5 bases). Germline V gene sequence: CDR1 DFQATT, CDR2 SNEGSKA (reference sequence). The V end was cut by 0 bases, the J end by 5 bases, with 14 bases between. This CDR3 is built from 15 residues. CDR3 protein: CSARDVRRGDQPQHF. In DNA, the CDR3 is TGCAGTGCTAGAGATGTGAGGAGGGGTGATCAGCCCCAGCATTTT.

In its sample, this clonotype was seen many times. The CDR3, as DNA: TGCGCCAGCAGTTCTCAGGGGGCTAACGGCTACGAGCAGTACTTC. It translates to CASSSQGANGYEQYF. J is TRBJ2-7 and V is TRBV5-1; 8 bases line up with TRBD1. The V and J ends lost 5 bases and 3 bases, in that order; junction bases with no gene match: 10. The CDR3 spans 15 residues. Germline CDR1 is SGHRS and CDR2 is YFSETQ.